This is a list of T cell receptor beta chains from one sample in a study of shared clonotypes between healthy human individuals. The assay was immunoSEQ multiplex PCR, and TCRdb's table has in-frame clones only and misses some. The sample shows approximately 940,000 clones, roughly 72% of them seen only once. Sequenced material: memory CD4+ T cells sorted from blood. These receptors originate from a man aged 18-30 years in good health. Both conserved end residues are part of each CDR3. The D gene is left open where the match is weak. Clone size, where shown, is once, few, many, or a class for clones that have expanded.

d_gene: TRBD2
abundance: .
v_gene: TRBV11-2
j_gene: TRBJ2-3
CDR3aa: CASSLSGGHTDTQYF
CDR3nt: TGTGCCAGCAGCTTAAGCGGGGGGCACACAGATACGCAGTATTTT

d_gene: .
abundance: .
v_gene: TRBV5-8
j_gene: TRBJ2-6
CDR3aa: CASTSRGTSGANVLTF
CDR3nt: TGTGCCAGCACTTCCAGGGGTACCTCTGGGGCCAACGTCCTGACTTTC

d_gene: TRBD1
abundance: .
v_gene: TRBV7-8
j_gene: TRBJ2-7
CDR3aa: CASSLAMTGTYEQYF
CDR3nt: TGTGCCAGCAGCTTAGCCATGACAGGGACCTACGAGCAGTACTTC

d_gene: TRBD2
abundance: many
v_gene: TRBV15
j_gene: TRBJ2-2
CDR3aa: CATSRGLAATRWNTGELFF
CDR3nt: TGTGCCACCAGCAGAGGACTAGCGGCGACAAGATGGAACACCGGGGAGCTGTTTTTT

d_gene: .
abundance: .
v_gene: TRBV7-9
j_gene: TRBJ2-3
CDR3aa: CASSLPNPDTQYF
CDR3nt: TGTGCCAGCAGCTTACCTAACCCAGATACGCAGTATTTT

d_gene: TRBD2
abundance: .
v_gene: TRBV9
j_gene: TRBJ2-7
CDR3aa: CASSVGGLANEQYF
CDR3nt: TGTGCCAGCAGCGTAGGGGGACTAGCCAACGAGCAGTACTTC

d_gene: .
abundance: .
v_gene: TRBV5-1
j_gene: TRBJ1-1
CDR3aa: CASSLVRRGDANTEAFF
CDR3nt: TGCGCCAGCAGCTTGGTCCGGAGGGGAGACGCTAACACTGAAGCTTTCTTT

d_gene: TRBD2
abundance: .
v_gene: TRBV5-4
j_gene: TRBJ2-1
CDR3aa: CASSFGTSSYNEQFF
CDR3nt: TGTGCCAGCAGCTTCGGGACTAGCTCCTACAATGAGCAGTTCTTC

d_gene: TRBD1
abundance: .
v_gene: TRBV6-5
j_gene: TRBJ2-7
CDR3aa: CASSYSIQGASYEQYF
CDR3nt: TGTGCCAGCAGTTACTCGATACAGGGGGCCTCCTACGAGCAGTACTTC

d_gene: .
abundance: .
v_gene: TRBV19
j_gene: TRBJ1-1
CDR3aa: CASSIAGGTEAFF
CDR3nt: TGTGCCAGTAGTATAGCGGGTGGGACTGAAGCTTTCTTT

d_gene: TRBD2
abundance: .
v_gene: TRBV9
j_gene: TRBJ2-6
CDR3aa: CASQAGYPGANVLTF
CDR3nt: TGTGCCTCCCAAGCGGGGTATCCTGGGGCCAACGTCCTGACTTTC

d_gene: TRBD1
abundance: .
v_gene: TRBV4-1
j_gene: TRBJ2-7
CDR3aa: CASSHSGTGMPYEQYF
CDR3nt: TGCGCCAGCAGCCACTCCGGGACAGGGATGCCCTACGAGCAGTACTTC

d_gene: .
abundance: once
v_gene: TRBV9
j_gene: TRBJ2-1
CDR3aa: CASSRGSGTPYNEQFF
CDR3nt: TGTGCCAGCTCGAGGGGCTCCGGGACTCCCTACAATGAGCAGTTCTTC

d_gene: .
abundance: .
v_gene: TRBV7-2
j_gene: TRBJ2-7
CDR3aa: CASSFVGSVGEQYF
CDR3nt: TGTGCCAGCAGCTTTGTGGGTAGCGTCGGGGAGCAGTACTTC

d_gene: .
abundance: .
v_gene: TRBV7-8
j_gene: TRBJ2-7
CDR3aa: CASSLAPISYEQYF
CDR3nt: TGTGCCAGCAGCTTAGCGCCAATATCCTACGAGCAGTACTTC

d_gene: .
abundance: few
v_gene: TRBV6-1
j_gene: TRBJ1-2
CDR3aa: CATSGSNYGYTF
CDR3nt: TGTGCCACCTCAGGAAGTAACTATGGCTACACCTTC

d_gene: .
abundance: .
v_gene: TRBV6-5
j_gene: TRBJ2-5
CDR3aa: CASSPQGKQETQYF
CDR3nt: TGTGCCAGCAGTCCTCAGGGGAAACAAGAGACCCAGTACTTC

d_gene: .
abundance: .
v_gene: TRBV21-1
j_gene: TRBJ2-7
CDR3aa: CASCFRDNSYEQYF
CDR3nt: TGTGCCAGCTGCTTCCGGGACAACTCCTACGAGCAGTACTTC

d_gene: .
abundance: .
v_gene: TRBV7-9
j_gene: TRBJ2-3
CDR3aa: CASSLEGQTQYF
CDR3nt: TGTGCCAGCAGCTTAGAGGGCCAGACGCAGTATTTT

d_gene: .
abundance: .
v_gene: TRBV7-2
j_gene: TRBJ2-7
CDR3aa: CASSLAASPGYEQYF
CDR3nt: TGTGCCAGCAGCTTAGCGGCTAGCCCGGGCTACGAGCAGTACTTC

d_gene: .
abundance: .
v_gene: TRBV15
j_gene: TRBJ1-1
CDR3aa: CATSNQNMNTEAFF
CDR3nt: TGTGCCACCAGCAACCAGAATATGAACACTGAAGCTTTCTTT

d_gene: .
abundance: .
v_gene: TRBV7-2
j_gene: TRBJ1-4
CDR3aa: CASSLQFNEKLFF
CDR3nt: TGTGCCAGCAGCTTACAATTCAATGAAAAACTGTTTTTT

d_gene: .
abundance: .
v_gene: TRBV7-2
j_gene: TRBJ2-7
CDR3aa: CASSPQEGEQYF
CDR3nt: TGTGCCAGCAGCCCACAGGAGGGCGAGCAGTACTTC

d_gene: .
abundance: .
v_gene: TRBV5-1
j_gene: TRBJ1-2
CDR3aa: CASNFGTPGSYGYTF
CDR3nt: TGCGCCAGCAACTTTGGAACGCCAGGGAGCTATGGCTACACCTTC